This T cell receptor beta chain is drawn from a study of shared T cell receptors in the human thymus. The table came from immunoSEQ multiplex PCR; TCRdb's copy has only in-frame clones and leaves some out. The table shows 700,000 or so clones, with approximately 83% occurring only once. The CDR3 spans 14 residues. Germline V lookup: CDR1 MNHEY, CDR2 SMNVEV (reference sequence). V was pared by 5 bases and J by 7 bases, with 15 bases between. These same records also appear under a second study, on human thymus T cells. That paper states: Corrective surgery for congenital heart defects was being performed on the healthy Finnish infants who were the donors. Thymus was obtained from resections taken during corrective heart surgery. Usage of V and J genes appeared biased in thymic and blood repertoires. Related research reported highly overlapping thymic repertoires among unrelated individuals.

The chain employs TRBV27 and TRBJ2-1; D perhaps matches TRBD1 (6 bases). Sequencing was carried out using thymocytes. This TCR was sampled from a girl under three years old with a congenital heart defect. The CDR3 reads CASSPRTDWNEQFF. CDR3 nucleotides: TGTGCCAGCAGTCCGAGGACAGATTGGAATGAGCAGTTCTTC.